The entry that follows covers one T cell receptor beta chain sequence. Data came from immunoSEQ multiplex PCR; TCRdb stores just in-frame clones and leaves some out. The sample shows 99,000 or so clones, roughly 82% of them seen only once. The data stem from a study of T cell responses to AZD1222 COVID-19 vaccine. The J segment lost 4 bases and the V segment lost 7 bases, leaving 2 bases of the junction unmatched. The CDR3 sequence is 13 residues long. In germline, CDR1 is KGHDR, CDR2 SFDVKD. The sequence came from an adult in good health. The J gene is TRBJ2-2, the V gene TRBV24-1; 7 bases are shared with TRBD1. Sequencing was performed on peripheral blood, taken on day 0 of AZD1222 vaccination. In DNA form, the CDR3 reads TGTGCCACCAGCGGGGACAGCACCGGGGAGCTGTTTTTT. Its protein product is CATSGDSTGELFF.